A single sample gave rise to the 30 T cell receptor beta chains below, sequenced in a study of tumor and adjacent non-tumor tissue in lung cancer. The template was RNA from unsorted bulk tissue. The normal lung tissue was taken more than 3 cm from the tumor edge. Three rounds of nested PCR, following a modified ARM-PCR protocol, produced the TCRbeta library. TCRdb re-called the multiplex PCR reads with MiXCR, one entry per CDR3 protein. Of about 60,000 distinct CDR3 sequences listed, about 56% are singletons. Sequenced sample: distant non-tumor lung tissue. Source of these receptors: a man between 65 and 85 years old with non-small cell lung cancer.

This chain uses TRBV12-3 or TRBV12-4 with TRBJ2-5; tentatively, D is TRBD1 or TRBD2 (5 bases each). Trimming took 6 bases from V and 7 from J, leaving 18 bases between them. This CDR3 contains 14 residues. This CDR3 is CASSQRGYGWTQYF. For the CDR3, the DNA is TGTGCCAGCAGCCAACGGGGCTACGGGTGGACCCAGTACTTC.

This chain uses TRBV28 with TRBJ2-7, with a weak D call TRBD1 (6 bases). The CDR3 sequence is 17 residues long. Germline CDR1 reads MDHEN; CDR2 reads SYDVKM. V was clipped by 4 bases and J by 3 bases, with 22 bases between them. The CDR3 DNA reads as TGTGCCAGCAGTTCTGTATCTACCGTGACAGGCTACTACGAGCAGTACTTC. The encoded protein is CASSSVSTVTGYYEQYF. The full variable domain, completed using reference TRBV28 and TRBJ2-7, is DVKVTQSSRYLVKRTGEKVFLECVQDMDHENMFWYRQDPGLGLRLIYFSYDVKMKEKGDIPEGYSVSREKKERFSLILESASTNQTSMYLCASSSVSTVTGYYEQYFGPGTRLTVT.

On this clonotype itself: A much larger clonotype is one base distant, so this may be a read error. The chain is built from TRBV11-2 and TRBJ2-7; D gene ambiguous. Germline CDR1 is SGHAT and CDR2 is FQNNGV. This CDR3 comprises 16 residues. The chain's CDR3 is CVSSSPLGRGPYEQYF. The CDR3 DNA is TGTGTCAGCAGCTCCCCCCTTGGGCGAGGACCCTACGAGCAGTACTTC.

Details on this clonotype: It may be a read error: a sequence one base away is much more abundant. This chain uses TRBV6-5 with TRBJ1-1; TRBD1 might be the D (5 bases). This CDR3 has 13 amino acids. Germline loops: CDR1 MNHEY, CDR2 SVGAGI. V was shortened by 10 bases and J by 3 bases, with 15 bases between the two germline ends. CDR3 nucleotides: TGTGCCACTATGACCAGGGAAGACACTGAAGCTTTCTTT. It yields the protein CATMTREDTEAFF.

This clonotype was recorded at least ten times. The chain carries TRBV30 and TRBJ1-3; no clear D. Trimming shortened V by 4 bases and J by 1 base, and 5 bases separated the two germline ends. This CDR3 has 12 amino acids. Germline V CDR1 and CDR2: GTSNPN, SVGIG (reference sequence). Here the CDR3 DNA reads TGTGCCTGGAAGCGGTCTGGAAACACCATATATTTT. It yields the protein CAWKRSGNTIYF.

Note on this clonotype: A much bigger clone sits one base away, suggesting this may be a read error. This rearrangement joins TRBV2 to TRBJ1-1; D is perhaps TRBD1 (5 bases). The length of the CDR3 is 16 residues. Per the germline V gene, CDR1 is SNHLY and CDR2 is FYNNEI. Deletions cut 10 bases from V and 1 base from J, with 22 bases between. The CDR3 DNA follows: TGTGCCACCAGACGATATACTGGGACGGGGAACACTGAAGCTTTCTTT. It translates to CATRRYTGTGNTEAFF.

Notes on this clonotype: Because it lacks the conserved phenylalanine or tryptophan at the end, this CDR3 is likely a read error. DNA of the CDR3: TGTGCCAGCACTCCCTACCCAGATACGCAGTATTTG. Encoded protein: CASTPYPDTQYL. The chain recombines TRBV10-2 with TRBJ2-3, with D unclear. Germline V gene sequence: CDR1 WSHSY, CDR2 SAAADI. There are 12 residues in the CDR3.

This clonotype was counted between two and nine times. Possible read error: a much larger clone is one base away. The J gene is TRBJ1-6, the V gene TRBV6-5; no definite D call. Germline V gene sequence: CDR1 MNHEY, CDR2 SVGAGI. The CDR3 sequence is 13 residues long. The CDR3 loop is CASNYSRYSPLHF. CDR3 coding DNA: TGTGCCAGCAATTACTCGCGGTATTCACCCCTCCACTTT.

Concerning this clonotype: This likely comes from a read error, as the CDR3 has no conserved phenylalanine or tryptophan at its end. This rearrangement joins TRBV10-3 to TRBJ2-7; 10 nucleotides match TRBD1. This CDR3 is built from 14 residues. Germline V gene sequence: CDR1 ENHRY, CDR2 SYGVKD. For the CDR3, the DNA is TGTGCCTTCAGTGGGACAGGGGTGGTCTACGAGCAGTACATC. The encoded protein is CAFSGTGVVYEQYI.

The chain combines TRBV11-2 with TRBJ2-5; D remains ambiguous. This CDR3 has 13 residues. CDR1 SGHAT and CDR2 FQNNGV come from the germline V gene. CDR3 protein: CVSSSEPLKTQYF. CDR3 bases: TGTGTTAGCAGCTCGGAGCCTCTGAAGACCCAGTACTTC.

In regard to this clonotype: Germline is not matched at one junction end, which may reflect a read error. The chain combines TRBV11-2 with TRBJ2-2; D possibly corresponds to TRBD2 (5 bases). From germline, CDR1 is SGHAT and CDR2 FQNNGV. The CDR3 covers 16 residues. The CDR3 reads CASSLSRQSASGELSF. DNA of the CDR3: TGTGCCAGCAGCTTATCCCGACAATCTGCCTCCGGGGAGCTGTCTTTT.

Concerning this clonotype: It may be a read error: a sequence one base away is much more abundant. The CDR3 here is CASSLREEETQYF. In nucleotides, the CDR3 is TGTGCCAGCAGCTTAAGGGAGGAAGAGACCCAGTACTTC. V usage is TRBV7-3 and J usage is TRBJ2-5; D might be TRBD2 (6 bases). The ends were cut back, 1 base at V and 3 bases at J, with 6 bases in the middle. CDR1 and CDR2 from the germline V gene are SGHTA and FQGTGA. The CDR3 is made up of 13 amino acids.

The J gene is TRBJ1-5, the V gene TRBV7-8; D ambiguous. Trimming took off 5 bases at V and 7 bases at J, with 24 bases between the two ends. Looked up from germline, CDR1 is SGHVS and CDR2 is FQNEAQ. This CDR3 spans 17 amino acids. Here the CDR3 reads CASSIYIPEGLRQPQHF. CDR3 in DNA: TGTGCCAGCAGCATATACATCCCGGAAGGCCTAAGGCAGCCCCAGCATTTT.

As for this clonotype: Sequence at one end of the junction differs from germline and may be a read error. V is TRBV6-1 and J is TRBJ2-7; tentative D call: TRBD1 (5 bases). In germline, CDR1 is MNHNS, CDR2 SASEGT. This CDR3 region has 16 residues. The CDR3 nucleotides are TGTGCCAGCAGCGAAGCTGGGTGGGGCCCCAGGTGCAAGCAGTACTTC. It encodes CASSEAGWGPRCKQYF.

The chain combines TRBV6-2 or TRBV6-3 with TRBJ1-5; tentative D call: TRBD1 (5 bases). V dropped 6 bases and J dropped 2 bases, with 14 bases sitting between them. This CDR3 is 15 amino acids long. Germline-derived CDR1 and CDR2 are MNHEY and SVGEGT. CDR3 amino acids: CASSVDSVGNQPQHF. Written as DNA, the CDR3 is TGTGCCAGCAGCGTCGACAGTGTGGGCAATCAGCCCCAGCATTTT.

For this clonotype: Relative to the germline gene, one junction end is altered; a read error may explain this. The J gene is TRBJ2-5, the V gene TRBV29-1, with 9 nucleotides matching TRBD2. Germline-derived CDR1 and CDR2 are SQVTM and ANQGSEA. The CDR3 runs 15 residues. CDR3 loop: CSVGRELAGPMTQYF. CDR3 sequence (DNA): TGCAGCGTCGGACGAGAACTAGCGGGTCCAATGACCCAGTACTTT.

Points on this clonotype: This may stem from a read error, because a much larger clone lies one nucleotide away. The rearrangement uses TRBV7-8 and TRBJ2-3; 9 bases are a match to TRBD1. The J segment lost 8 bases and the V segment lost 11 bases, leaving 14 bases of the junction unmatched. The CDR3 spans 14 residues. Germline loops: CDR1 SGHVS, CDR2 FQNEAQ. The CDR3 DNA is TGTGCCGTCCTCCGGGACAGGGATCTAGGTACGCAGTATTTT. Translated: CAVLRDRDLGTQYF.

This clonotype occurred many times. The CDR3 region is CASRQRTGDYGYTF. CDR3 DNA sequence: TGTGCCAGCCGCCAGCGGACCGGGGACTATGGCTACACCTTC. The chain employs TRBV7-9 and TRBJ1-2; D remains ambiguous. CDR3 size: 14 residues. V was shortened by 8 bases and J by 3 bases, with 16 bases between the two germline ends. The germline V gene encodes CDR1 SEHNR and CDR2 FQNEAQ (reference sequence).

On this clonotype: An end of the junction does not agree with germline; a read error may underlie this. The chain uses TRBV6-1 and TRBJ1-4; D remains ambiguous. The CDR3 spans 14 residues. Germline V gives CDR1 MNHNS, CDR2 SASEGT. The CDR3 DNA sequence: TGTGCCAGTCACCGGACCCCTTTTCGGGAAAAACTGTCTTTT. Translation gives CASHRTPFREKLSF.

This clonotype was detected only once. Germline is not matched at one junction end, which may reflect a read error. J is TRBJ1-5 and V is TRBV4-1, with D unresolved. The CDR3 loop spans 15 amino acids. The germline V gene has CDR1 MGHRA and CDR2 YSYEKL. The CDR3 nucleotides are TGCGCCAGGAGCCGAGAGTTGACTAGCAATCAGCCCCAGCATTTT. Its protein product is CARSRELTSNQPQHF.

This clonotype was observed once. One junction end disagrees with the germline gene, perhaps due to a read error. The rearrangement links TRBV11-2 to TRBJ2-5, with D perhaps TRBD1 (5 bases). CDR3 length equals 13 residues. The germline gives CDR1 SGHAT, CDR2 FQNNGV. The DNA for the CDR3 is TGTGCCAGCGGCAGAGACAGAAAAGAGACACAGTACTTC. This sequence encodes CASGRDRKETQYF.

This clonotype has at least ten counts. V and J are TRBV12-3 or TRBV12-4 and TRBJ2-7; no reliable D call. The V end lost 7 bases, the J end lost 2 bases, and 18 bases lay between the germline ends. The CDR3 runs to 15 residues. The CDR3 spells CASNRQWTFTYEQYF. DNA for the CDR3: TGTGCCAGCAACCGACAATGGACGTTTACCTACGAGCAGTACTTC.

This chain links TRBV4-2 with TRBJ2-7; perhaps TRBD1 as D (6 bases). This CDR3 comprises 14 residues. Germline CDR1 reads LGHNA; CDR2 reads YNFKEQ. Deletions cut 10 bases from V and 2 bases from J, with 18 bases between. The CDR3 loop reads CANSQVQGTYEQYF. In DNA, the CDR3 is TGTGCCAACAGTCAGGTACAGGGCACCTACGAGCAGTACTTC.

This clonotype was observed at least ten times. The rearrangement uses TRBV20-1 and TRBJ2-7; 10 positions match TRBD2. After removal of 6 bases from V and 6 bases from J, the junction contained 11 bases not matched to a gene. CDR1 DFQATT and CDR2 SNEGSKA come from the germline V gene (reference sequence). This CDR3 spans 14 amino acids. The CDR3 region is CSAPGLAAYGEQYF. The CDR3 DNA sequence: TGCAGTGCCCCTGGACTAGCGGCCTATGGCGAGCAGTACTTC.

Comment on this clonotype: One junction end does not reproduce the germline sequence, and a read error may be involved. This chain joins TRBV11-2 and TRBJ1-3; D gene uncertain. Germline V gene data show CDR1 as SGHAT and CDR2 as FQNNGV. The CDR3 runs to 18 residues. This chain's CDR3 is CASSPRGMVLFSGNTIYF. CDR3 bases: TGTGCCAGCAGCCCCCGAGGGATGGTCCTGTTCTCTGGAAACACTATATATTTT.

On this clonotype: One end of the junction varies from germline; a read error may be responsible. The chain links TRBV11-1 to TRBJ2-5; D ambiguous. CDR3 length: 14 amino acids. Germline V gene data show CDR1 as SGHAT and CDR2 as FQDESV (reference sequence). CDR3 nucleotides: TGTGCCAGCACCCTGGGTGATTCACAAGAGGCCCAGTACTTC. Protein product: CASTLGDSQEAQYF.

About this clonotype: A junction boundary mismatches the germline segment, possibly from a read error. This sequence joins TRBV6-1 and TRBJ2-6; D assignment may be TRBD1 or TRBD2 (5 bases each). Germline CDR1 and CDR2: MNHNS and SASEGT. The CDR3 is 17 amino acids. The CDR3 protein is CVSSEGTDYSGANVLAF. The CDR3 bases are TGTGTCAGCAGTGAAGGGACGGATTACTCTGGGGCCAACGTCCTGGCTTTC.

As regards this clonotype: Just one base apart from a much larger clone, this may be a read error. This chain uses TRBV6-1 with TRBJ2-2; 7 bases align to TRBD2. CDR1 and CDR2 from the germline V gene are MNHNS and SASEGT. The CDR3 is made up of 13 amino acids. The CDR3 here is CGSSLLAPGELFF. CDR3 nucleotide sequence: TGTGGCAGCAGCCTACTAGCGCCCGGGGAGCTGTTTTTT.

Concerning this clonotype: The junction shows a germline mismatch at one end, possibly a read error. The chain couples TRBV20-1 to TRBJ2-4, with D maybe TRBD2 (9 bases). Germline V gene lookup returns CDR1 DFQATT and CDR2 SNEGSKA (reference sequence). The CDR3 totals 15 residues. In DNA, the CDR3 is TGCAGTGCCACCCAGGGGGCGCTAGCGGGAAACACTCAGTACTTC. Amino acids: CSATQGALAGNTQYF.

With regard to this clonotype: This may stem from a read error, because a much larger clone lies one nucleotide away. The rearrangement links TRBV7-3 to TRBJ1-1; 9 bases fit TRBD1. Per the germline V gene, CDR1 is SGHTA and CDR2 is FQGTGA. There are 15 residues in the CDR3. CDR3 amino acids: CTSSLTGGPITEAFF. CDR3 nucleotide sequence: TGTACCAGCAGCTTAACAGGGGGCCCTATAACTGAAGCTTTCTTT.